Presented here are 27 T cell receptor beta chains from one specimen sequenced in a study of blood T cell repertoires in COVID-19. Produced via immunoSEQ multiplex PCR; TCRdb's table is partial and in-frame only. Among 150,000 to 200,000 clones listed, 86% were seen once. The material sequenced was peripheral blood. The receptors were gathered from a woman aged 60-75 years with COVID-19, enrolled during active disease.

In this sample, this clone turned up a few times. CDR3 sequence (DNA): TGTGCCAGCAGAGGGACAGGGGGGAATCAGCCCCAGCATTTT. Translating gives CASRGTGGNQPQHF. The chain uses TRBV28 and TRBJ1-5, with TRBD1 matching over 11 bases. V shed 6 bases, J shed 4 bases, and the junction held 2 bases outside the gene matches. The CDR3 covers 14 residues. Germline CDR1 is MDHEN and CDR2 is SYDVKM.

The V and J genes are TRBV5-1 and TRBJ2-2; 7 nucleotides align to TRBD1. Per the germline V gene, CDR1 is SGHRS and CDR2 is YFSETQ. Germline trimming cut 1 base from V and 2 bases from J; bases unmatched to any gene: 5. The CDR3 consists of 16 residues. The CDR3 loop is CASSLRGQLNTGELFF. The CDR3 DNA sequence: TGCGCCAGCAGCTTGAGGGGACAGCTAAACACCGGGGAGCTGTTTTTT.

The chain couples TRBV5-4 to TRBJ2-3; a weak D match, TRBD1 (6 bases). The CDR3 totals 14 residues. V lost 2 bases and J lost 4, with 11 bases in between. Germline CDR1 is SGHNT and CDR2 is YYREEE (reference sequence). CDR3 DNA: TGTGCCAGCAGCTTTTTGTCAGGGGCAGATACGCAGTATTTT. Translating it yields CASSFLSGADTQYF.

CDR3 bases: TGTGCCAGTAGTACCCGGGGACTGAGCTCCTACAATGAGCAGTTCTTC. Its protein product is CASSTRGLSSYNEQFF. The J gene is TRBJ2-1, the V gene TRBV19; tentatively, D is TRBD2 (6 bases). Germline V gives CDR1 LNHDA, CDR2 SQIVND (reference sequence). The CDR3 is 16 amino acids. V lost 4 bases, J lost 0 bases, and 13 bases lay in between.

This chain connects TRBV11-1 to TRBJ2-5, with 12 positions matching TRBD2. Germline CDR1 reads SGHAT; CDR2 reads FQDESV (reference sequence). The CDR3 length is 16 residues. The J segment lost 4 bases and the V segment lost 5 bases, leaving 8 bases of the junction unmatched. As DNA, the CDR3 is TGTGCCAGCAGCAAACAACTAGCGGGAGGACGAGAGACCCAGTACTTC. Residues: CASSKQLAGGRETQYF.

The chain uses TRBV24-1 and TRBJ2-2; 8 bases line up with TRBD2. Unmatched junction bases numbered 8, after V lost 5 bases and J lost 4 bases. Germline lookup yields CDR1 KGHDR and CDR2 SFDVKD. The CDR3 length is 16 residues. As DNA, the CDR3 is TGTGCCACCAGTGGGTTAGCGGGACATGGCACCGGGGAGCTGTTTTTT. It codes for CATSGLAGHGTGELFF.

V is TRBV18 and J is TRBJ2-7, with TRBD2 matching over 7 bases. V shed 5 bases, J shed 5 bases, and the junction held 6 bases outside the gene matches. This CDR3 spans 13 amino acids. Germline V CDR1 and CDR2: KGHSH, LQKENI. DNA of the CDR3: TGTGCCAGCTCAACCGTCGGGGGGAACGAGCAGTACTTC. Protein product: CASSTVGGNEQYF.

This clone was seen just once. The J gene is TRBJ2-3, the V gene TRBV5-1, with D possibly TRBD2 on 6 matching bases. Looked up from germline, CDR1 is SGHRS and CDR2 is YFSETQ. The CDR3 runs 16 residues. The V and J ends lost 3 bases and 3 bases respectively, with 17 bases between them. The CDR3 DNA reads TGCGCCAGCAGCTCTCTACACCGGACTAATACAGATACGCAGTATTTT. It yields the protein CASSSLHRTNTDTQYF.

In DNA, the CDR3 is TGTGCCAGCAGTTTACTAGCGGGAGAGCAGTACTTC. Translation: CASSLLAGEQYF. The V gene is TRBV28, the J gene TRBJ2-7, with 9 nucleotides matching TRBD2. V shed 2 bases and J 7 bases; nucleotides not matched to a gene: 0. Germline lookup yields CDR1 MDHEN and CDR2 SYDVKM. This CDR3 spans 12 amino acids.

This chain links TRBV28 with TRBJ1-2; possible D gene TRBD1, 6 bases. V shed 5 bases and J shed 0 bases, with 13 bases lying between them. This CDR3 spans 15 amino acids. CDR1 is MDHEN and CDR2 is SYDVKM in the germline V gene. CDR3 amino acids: CASSRSTGTNYGYTF. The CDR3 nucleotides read TGTGCCAGCAGTCGGTCGACAGGCACTAACTATGGCTACACCTTC.

This CDR3 reads CATSVGTGGGDEQFF. In nucleotides, the CDR3 is TGTGCCACCAGCGTCGGGACAGGGGGCGGGGATGAGCAGTTCTTC. The chain has TRBV15 and TRBJ2-1, with 12 bases aligning to TRBD1. Per germline, CDR1 LNHNV and CDR2 YYDKDF (reference sequence). V dropped 5 bases and J dropped 8; count of bases not matched to a gene: 7. CDR3 size: 15 residues.

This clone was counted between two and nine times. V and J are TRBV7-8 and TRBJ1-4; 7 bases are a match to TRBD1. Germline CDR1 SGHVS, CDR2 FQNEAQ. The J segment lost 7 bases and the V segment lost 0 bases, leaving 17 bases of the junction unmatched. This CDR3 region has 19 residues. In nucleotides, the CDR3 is TGTGCCAGCAGCTTAGCGCCCTTTTCAAATTTAGGGGGCTCTGAAAAACTGTTTTTT. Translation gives CASSLAPFSNLGGSEKLFF.

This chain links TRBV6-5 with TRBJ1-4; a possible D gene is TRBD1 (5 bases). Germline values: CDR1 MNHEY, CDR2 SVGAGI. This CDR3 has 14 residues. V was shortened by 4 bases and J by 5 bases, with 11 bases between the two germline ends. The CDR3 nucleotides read TGTGCCAGCAGTTCGGTACAGGACAATGAAAAACTGTTTTTT. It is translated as CASSSVQDNEKLFF.

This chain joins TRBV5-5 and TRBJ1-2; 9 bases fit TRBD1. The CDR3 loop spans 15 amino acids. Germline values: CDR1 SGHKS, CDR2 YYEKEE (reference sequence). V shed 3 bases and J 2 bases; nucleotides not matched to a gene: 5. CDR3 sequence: CASSSRDRENYGYTF. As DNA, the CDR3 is TGTGCCAGCAGCTCCCGGGACAGGGAAAACTATGGCTACACCTTC.

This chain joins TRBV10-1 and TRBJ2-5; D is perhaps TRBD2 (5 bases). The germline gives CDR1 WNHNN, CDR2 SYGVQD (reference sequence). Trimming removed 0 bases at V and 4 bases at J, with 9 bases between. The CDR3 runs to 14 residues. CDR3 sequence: CASSESGEGETQYF. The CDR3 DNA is TGCGCCAGCAGTGAGTCAGGAGAGGGAGAGACCCAGTACTTC.

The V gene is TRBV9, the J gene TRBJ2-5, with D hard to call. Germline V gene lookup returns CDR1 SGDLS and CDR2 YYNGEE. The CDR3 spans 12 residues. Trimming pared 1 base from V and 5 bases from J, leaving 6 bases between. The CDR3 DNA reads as TGTGCCAGCAGCGTAAACGCGGAGACCCAGTACTTC. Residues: CASSVNAETQYF.

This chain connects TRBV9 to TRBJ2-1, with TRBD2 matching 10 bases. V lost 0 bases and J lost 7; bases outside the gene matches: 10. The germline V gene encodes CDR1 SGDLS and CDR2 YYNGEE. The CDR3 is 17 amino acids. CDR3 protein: CASSVESGRALGNEQFF. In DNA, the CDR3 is TGTGCCAGCAGCGTAGAGAGCGGGAGGGCCCTTGGGAATGAGCAGTTCTTC.

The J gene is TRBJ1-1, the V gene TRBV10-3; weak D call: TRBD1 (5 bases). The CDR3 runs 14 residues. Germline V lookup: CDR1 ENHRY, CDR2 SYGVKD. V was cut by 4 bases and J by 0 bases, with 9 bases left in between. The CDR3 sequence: CAISGGEVNTEAFF. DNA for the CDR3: TGTGCCATCAGTGGGGGGGAGGTGAACACTGAAGCTTTCTTT.

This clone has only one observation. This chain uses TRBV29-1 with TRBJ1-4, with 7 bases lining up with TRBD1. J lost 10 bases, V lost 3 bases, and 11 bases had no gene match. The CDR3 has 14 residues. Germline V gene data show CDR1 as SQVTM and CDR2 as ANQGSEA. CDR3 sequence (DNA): TGCAGCGTTGATGGGAGACAGGGAGGAGGAAAACTGTTTTTT. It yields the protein CSVDGRQGGGKLFF.

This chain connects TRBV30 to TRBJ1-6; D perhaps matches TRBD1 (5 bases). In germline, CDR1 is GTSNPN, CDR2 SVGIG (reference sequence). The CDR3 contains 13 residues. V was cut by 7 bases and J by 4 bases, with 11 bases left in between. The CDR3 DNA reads TGTGCCTACCGACAGACGTATAATTCACCCCTCCACTTT. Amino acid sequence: CAYRQTYNSPLHF.

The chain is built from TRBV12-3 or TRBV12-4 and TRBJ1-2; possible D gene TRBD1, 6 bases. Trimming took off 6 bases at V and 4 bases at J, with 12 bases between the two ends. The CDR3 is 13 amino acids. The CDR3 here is CASRLGQTYGYTF. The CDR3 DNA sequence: TGTGCCAGCAGGCTCGGACAGACCTATGGCTACACCTTC.

The CDR3 DNA is TGTGCCAGCAGTCCGGGACACACCTACGAGCAGTACTTC. It translates to CASSPGHTYEQYF. The V call is TRBV6-5, the J call TRBJ2-7, with D perhaps TRBD1 (6 bases). Germline lookup yields CDR1 MNHEY and CDR2 SVGAGI. There are 13 residues in the CDR3. V lost 5 bases and J lost 2, with 10 bases in between.

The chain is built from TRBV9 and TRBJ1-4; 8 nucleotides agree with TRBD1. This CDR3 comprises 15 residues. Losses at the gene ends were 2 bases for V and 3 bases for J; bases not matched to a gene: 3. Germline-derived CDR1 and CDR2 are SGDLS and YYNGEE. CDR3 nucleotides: TGTGCCAGCAGCGTTACGACAGGGGCTAATGAAAAACTGTTTTTT. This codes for CASSVTTGANEKLFF. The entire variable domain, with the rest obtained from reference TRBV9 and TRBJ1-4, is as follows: DSGVTQTPKHLITATGQRVTLRCSPRSGDLSVYWYQQSLDQGLQFLIQYYNGEERAKGNILERFSAQQFPDLHSELNLSSLELGDSALYFCASSVTTGANEKLFFGSGTQLSVL.

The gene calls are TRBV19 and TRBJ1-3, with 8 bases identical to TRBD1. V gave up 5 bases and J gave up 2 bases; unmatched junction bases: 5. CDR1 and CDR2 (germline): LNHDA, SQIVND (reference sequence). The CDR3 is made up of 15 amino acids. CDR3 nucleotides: TGTGCCAGTAGTCAAGGACAGGGAGCTGGAAACACCATATATTTT. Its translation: CASSQGQGAGNTIYF.

The CDR3, as DNA: TGTGCCAGCAGCTTAGAAGGACTAGACAATGAGCAGTTCTTC. It codes for CASSLEGLDNEQFF. The chain is built from TRBV11-3 and TRBJ2-1; the match to TRBD2 covers 7 bases. The CDR3 has 14 amino acids. CDR1 is SGHNT, CDR2 YENEEA, per germline. Trimming at V came to 0 bases and at J to 5 bases, leaving 1 base not matched to a gene.

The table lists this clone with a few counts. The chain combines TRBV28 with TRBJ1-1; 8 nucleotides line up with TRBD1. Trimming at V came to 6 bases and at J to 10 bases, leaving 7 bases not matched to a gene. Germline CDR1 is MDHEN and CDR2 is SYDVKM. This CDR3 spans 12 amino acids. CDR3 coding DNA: TGTGCCAGCAGGTTGGACAGGGCCCGAGCTTTCTTT. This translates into CASRLDRARAFF.

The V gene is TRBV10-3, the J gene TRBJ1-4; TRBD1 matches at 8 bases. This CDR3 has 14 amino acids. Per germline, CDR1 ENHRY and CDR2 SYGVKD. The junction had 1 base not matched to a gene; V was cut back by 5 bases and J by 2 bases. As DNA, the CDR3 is TGTGCCATCAGTAGGACAGGGACTAATGAAAAACTGTTTTTT. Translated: CAISRTGTNEKLFF.